This paragraph covers one T cell receptor beta chain sequence. Its antigen is unidentified. Researchers ran the PCR with 60 Vbeta and 13 Jbeta primers. The protocol was immunoSEQ multiplex PCR, while the TCRdb copy is restricted to in-frame clones and leaves out a portion. The sample lists about 92,000 clones; approximately 80% were seen once. This specimen belongs to a study of cytomegalovirus exposure and HLA in healthy donors. Overall study results and limits: Previously analyzed data showed that most TCR beta V segments were productive at a frequency of about 87% or about 30%.

This CDR3 comprises 16 residues. V lost 3 bases, J lost 4 bases, and 6 bases stayed unmatched. CDR1 KGHSH and CDR2 LQKENI come from the germline V gene. The sample consisted of PBMCs. This TCR derives from a man between 18 and 29 years old in good health and CMV-seronegative. The V call is TRBV18, the J call TRBJ1-1, with 12 bases matching TRBD1. CDR3 coding DNA: TGTGCCAGCTCACCGGGACAGGGGGCGCAGGGCACTGAAGCTTTCTTT. Amino acids: CASSPGQGAQGTEAFF.